Presented here are 7 T cell receptor beta chains from one specimen sequenced in a study of blood T cell repertoires in COVID-19. Some clones are missing from TCRdb's copy, which holds only in-frame ones; the method was immunoSEQ multiplex PCR. The sample includes roughly 78,000 clones, 83% of them seen just once. What was sequenced was peripheral blood. These receptors all stem from a woman aged 80 or over with acute or convalescent COVID-19.

V gene TRBV6-5 combines with J gene TRBJ1-6; TRBD1 is a possible D gene (5 bases). The CDR3 runs 15 residues. Germline assignment: CDR1 MNHEY and CDR2 SVGAGI. V was pared by 10 bases and J by 0 bases, with 13 bases between. The DNA for the CDR3 is TGTGCCATCGGGGGGGGGAGCTCCTATAATTCACCCCTCCACTTT. Translation gives CAIGGGSSYNSPLHF.

This clone was seen only a few times. The rearrangement uses TRBV5-4 and TRBJ1-1; 12 nucleotides agree with TRBD1. Losses at the gene ends were 4 bases for V and 3 bases for J; bases not matched to a gene: 10. This CDR3 is built from 17 residues. Germline V lookup: CDR1 SGHNT, CDR2 YYREEE (reference sequence). CDR3 nucleotide sequence: TGTGCCAGCAGCCCAGGGACAGGGGGCATCTTATACACTGAAGCTTTCTTT. It specifies CASSPGTGGILYTEAFF.

The chain couples TRBV7-8 to TRBJ1-4; 8 nucleotides align to TRBD1. Germline CDR1 reads SGHVS; CDR2 reads FQNEAQ. V gave up 5 bases and J gave up 7 bases; unmatched junction bases: 6. The CDR3 loop spans 14 amino acids. The CDR3 region is CASSEQGGGEKLFF. Written as DNA, the CDR3 is TGTGCCAGCAGCGAACAGGGGGGAGGTGAAAAACTGTTTTTT.

This rearrangement joins TRBV5-1 to TRBJ2-3; TRBD2 matches at 14 bases. The CDR3 is made up of 17 amino acids. After removal of 0 bases from V and 3 bases from J, the junction contained 3 bases not matched to a gene. CDR1 is SGHRS, CDR2 YFSETQ, per germline. CDR3 DNA sequence: TGCGCCAGCAGCTTGGGGGGACTAGCGGGAGTGACAGATACGCAGTATTTT. It encodes CASSLGGLAGVTDTQYF. The variable domain in full, completed from reference TRBV5-1 and TRBJ2-3, reads KAGVTQTPRYLIKTRGQQVTLSCSPISGHRSVSWYQQTPGQGLQFLFEYFSETQRNKGNFPGRFSGRQFSNSRSEMNVSTLELGDSALYLCASSLGGLAGVTDTQYFGPGTRLTVL.

The V gene is TRBV6-5, the J gene TRBJ2-3, with 11 bases lining up with TRBD2. From germline, CDR1 is MNHEY and CDR2 SVGAGI. The ends lost 0 bases at V and 4 bases at J; junction bases unmatched: 0. There are 15 residues in the CDR3. The CDR3 loop is CASSYSGLAADTQYF. CDR3 coding DNA: TGTGCCAGCAGTTACTCGGGACTAGCGGCAGATACGCAGTATTTT.

The chain combines TRBV4-1 with TRBJ2-7; tentatively, D is TRBD1 (6 bases). Trimming stripped 3 bases from V and 1 base from J, with 10 bases between. This CDR3 spans 14 amino acids. The germline V gene encodes CDR1 MGHRA and CDR2 YSYEKL. CDR3 coding DNA: TGCGCCAGCAGCCAGGTAGGGGGTTCCTACGAGCAGTACTTC. Amino acid sequence: CASSQVGGSYEQYF.

The rearrangement joins TRBV6-5 to TRBJ1-4, with 7 bases lining up with TRBD1. CDR1 is MNHEY, CDR2 SVGAGI, per germline. V gave up 6 bases and J gave up 2 bases; unmatched junction bases: 6. CDR3 length: 15 amino acids. CDR3 sequence reads: CASRGGQPTNEKLFF. In DNA, the CDR3 is TGTGCCAGCAGGGGGGGACAGCCTACTAATGAAAAACTGTTTTTT.